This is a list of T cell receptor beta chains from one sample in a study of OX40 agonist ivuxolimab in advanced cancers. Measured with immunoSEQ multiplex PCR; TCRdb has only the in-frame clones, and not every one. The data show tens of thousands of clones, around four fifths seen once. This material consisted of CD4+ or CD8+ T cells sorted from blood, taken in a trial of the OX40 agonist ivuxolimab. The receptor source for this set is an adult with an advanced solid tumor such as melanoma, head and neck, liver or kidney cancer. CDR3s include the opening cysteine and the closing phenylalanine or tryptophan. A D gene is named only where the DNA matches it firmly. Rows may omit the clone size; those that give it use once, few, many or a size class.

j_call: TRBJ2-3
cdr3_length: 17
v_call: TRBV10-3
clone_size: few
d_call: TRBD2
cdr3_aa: CAISESTGRGGLDTQYF
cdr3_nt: TGTGCCATCAGTGAGTCGACCGGGCGGGGGGGCCTGGACACGCAGTATTTT

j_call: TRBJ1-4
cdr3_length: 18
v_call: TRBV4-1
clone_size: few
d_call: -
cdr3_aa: CASSQGPGTRTENEKLFF
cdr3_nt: TGCGCCAGCAGCCAAGGACCTGGAACTCGGACAGAAAATGAAAAACTGTTTTTT

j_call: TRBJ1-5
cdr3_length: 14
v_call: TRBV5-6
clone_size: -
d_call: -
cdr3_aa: CASSLDRASQPQHF
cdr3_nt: TGTGCCAGCAGCTTGGACAGGGCTAGTCAGCCCCAGCATTTT

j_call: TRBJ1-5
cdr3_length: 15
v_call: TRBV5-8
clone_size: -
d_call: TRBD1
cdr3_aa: CASSSRRAGGSDQHF
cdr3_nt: TGTGCCAGCAGCTCTCGGCGGGCAGGGGGATCAGACCAGCATTTT

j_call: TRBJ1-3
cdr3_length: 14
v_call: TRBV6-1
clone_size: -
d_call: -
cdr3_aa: CASSENSSGNTIYF
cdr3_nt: TGTGCCAGCAGCGAAAATAGCTCTGGAAACACCATATATTTT

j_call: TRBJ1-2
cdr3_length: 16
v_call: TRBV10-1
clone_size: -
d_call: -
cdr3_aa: CASSESRPGEWYGYTF
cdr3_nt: TGCGCCAGCAGTGAGTCCCGACCGGGGGAATGGTATGGCTACACCTTC

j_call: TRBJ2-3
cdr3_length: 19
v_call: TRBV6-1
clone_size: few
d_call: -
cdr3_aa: CASSAVGFGGGTSTDTQYF
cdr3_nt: TGTGCCAGCAGTGCCGTGGGATTCGGCGGGGGCACTAGCACAGATACGCAGTATTTT

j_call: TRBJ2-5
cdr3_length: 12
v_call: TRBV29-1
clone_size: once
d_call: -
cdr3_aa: CSVYSGQETQYF
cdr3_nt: TGCAGCGTTTATTCAGGGCAAGAGACCCAGTACTTC

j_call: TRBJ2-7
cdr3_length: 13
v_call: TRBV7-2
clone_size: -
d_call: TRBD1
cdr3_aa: CASTQGARYEQYF
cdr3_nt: TGTGCCAGCACTCAGGGGGCCAGGTACGAGCAGTACTTC

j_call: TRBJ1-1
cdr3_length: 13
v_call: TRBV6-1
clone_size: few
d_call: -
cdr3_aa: CASRSNDRPEAFF
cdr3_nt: TGTGCCAGCAGATCCAATGACAGGCCCGAAGCTTTCTTT

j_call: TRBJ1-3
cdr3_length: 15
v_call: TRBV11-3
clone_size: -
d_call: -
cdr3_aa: CASSLQGTAGNTIYF
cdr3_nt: TGTGCCAGCAGCCTACAAGGAACTGCTGGAAACACCATATATTTT

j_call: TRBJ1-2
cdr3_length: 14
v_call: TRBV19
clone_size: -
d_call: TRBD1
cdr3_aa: CASSIEKGADGYTF
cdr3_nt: TGTGCCAGTAGTATAGAGAAGGGGGCGGATGGCTACACCTTC

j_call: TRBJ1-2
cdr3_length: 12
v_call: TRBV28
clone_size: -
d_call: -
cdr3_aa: CASSLPSYGYTF
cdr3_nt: TGTGCCAGCAGTCTTCCGAGTTATGGCTACACCTTC

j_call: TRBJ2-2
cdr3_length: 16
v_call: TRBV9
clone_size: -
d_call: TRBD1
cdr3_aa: CASSLLTGGATGELFF
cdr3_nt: TGTGCCAGCAGCCTTCTAACAGGGGGCGCAACCGGGGAGCTGTTTTTT

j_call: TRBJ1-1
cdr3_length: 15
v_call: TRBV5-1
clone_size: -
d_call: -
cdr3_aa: CASSPDSTSGTEAFF
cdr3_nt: TGCGCCAGCAGCCCTGACAGCACCAGCGGCACTGAAGCTTTCTTT

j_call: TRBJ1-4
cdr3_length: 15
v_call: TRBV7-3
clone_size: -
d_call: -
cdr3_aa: CASSKTGGPNEKLFF
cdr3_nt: TGTGCCAGCAGTAAAACCGGGGGCCCTAATGAAAAACTGTTTTTT

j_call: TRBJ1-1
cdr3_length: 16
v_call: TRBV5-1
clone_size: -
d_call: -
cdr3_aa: CASSPDSGRRVTEAFF
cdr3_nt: TGCGCCAGCAGCCCGGACAGCGGGAGGAGGGTCACTGAAGCTTTCTTT

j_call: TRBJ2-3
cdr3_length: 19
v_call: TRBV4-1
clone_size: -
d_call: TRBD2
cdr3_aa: CASSQVTHRLAGGRDTQYF
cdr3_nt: TGCGCCAGCAGCCAAGTCACCCACCGCTTAGCGGGGGGAAGAGATACGCAGTATTTT

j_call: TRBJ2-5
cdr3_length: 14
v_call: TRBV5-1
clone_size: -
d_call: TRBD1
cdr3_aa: CASSLGQGAETQYF
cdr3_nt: TGCGCCAGCAGCTTGGGGCAGGGGGCGGAGACCCAGTACTTC

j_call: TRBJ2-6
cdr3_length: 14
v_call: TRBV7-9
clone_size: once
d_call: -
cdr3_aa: CASSLGGGANVLTF
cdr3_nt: TGTGCCAGCAGCCTAGGGGGTGGGGCCAACGTCCTGACTTTC

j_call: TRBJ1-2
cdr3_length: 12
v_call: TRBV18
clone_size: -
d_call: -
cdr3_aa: CASSPQDGGCTF
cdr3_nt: TGTGCCAGCTCACCACAGGATGGCGGATGCACCTTC

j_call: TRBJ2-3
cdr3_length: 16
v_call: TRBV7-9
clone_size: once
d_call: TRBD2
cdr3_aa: CASSPGSSGGGDTQYF
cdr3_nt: TGTGCCAGCAGCCCCGGGTCTAGCGGGGGAGGGGATACGCAGTATTTT

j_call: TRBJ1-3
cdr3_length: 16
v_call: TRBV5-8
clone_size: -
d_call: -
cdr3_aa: CASSLGQGSSGNTIYF
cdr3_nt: TGTGCCAGCAGCTTGGGCCAGGGGAGCTCTGGAAACACCATATATTTT

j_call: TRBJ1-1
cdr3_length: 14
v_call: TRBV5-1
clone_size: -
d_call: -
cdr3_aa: CASSPGNVDTEAFF
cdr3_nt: TGCGCCAGCAGCCCAGGGAATGTGGACACTGAAGCTTTCTTT

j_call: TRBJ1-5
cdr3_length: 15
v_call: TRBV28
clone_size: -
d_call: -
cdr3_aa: CASGLHTDSNQPQHF
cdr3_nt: TGTGCCAGCGGGCTTCACACGGATAGCAATCAGCCCCAGCATTTT

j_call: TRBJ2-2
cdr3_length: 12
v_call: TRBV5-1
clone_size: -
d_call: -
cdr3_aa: CASSSGFGELFF
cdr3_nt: TGCGCCAGCAGCTCAGGGTTCGGGGAGCTGTTTTTT

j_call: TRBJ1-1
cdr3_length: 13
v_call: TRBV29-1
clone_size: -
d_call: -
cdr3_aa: CSVELGQNTEAFF
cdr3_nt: TGCAGCGTTGAACTGGGCCAGAACACTGAAGCTTTCTTT